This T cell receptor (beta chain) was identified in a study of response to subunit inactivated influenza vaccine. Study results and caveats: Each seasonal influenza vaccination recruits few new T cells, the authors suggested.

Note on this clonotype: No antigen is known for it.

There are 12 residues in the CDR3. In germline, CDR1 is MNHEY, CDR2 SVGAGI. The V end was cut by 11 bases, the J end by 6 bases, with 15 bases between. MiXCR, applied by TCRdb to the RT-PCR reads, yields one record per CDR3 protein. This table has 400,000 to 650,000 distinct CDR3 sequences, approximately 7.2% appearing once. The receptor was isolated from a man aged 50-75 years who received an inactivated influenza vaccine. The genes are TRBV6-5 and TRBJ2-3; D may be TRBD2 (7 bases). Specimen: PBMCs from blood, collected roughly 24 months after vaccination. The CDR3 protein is CASRGRADTQYF. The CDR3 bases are TGTGCCTCGCGGGGGCGGGCGGATACGCAGTATTTT.